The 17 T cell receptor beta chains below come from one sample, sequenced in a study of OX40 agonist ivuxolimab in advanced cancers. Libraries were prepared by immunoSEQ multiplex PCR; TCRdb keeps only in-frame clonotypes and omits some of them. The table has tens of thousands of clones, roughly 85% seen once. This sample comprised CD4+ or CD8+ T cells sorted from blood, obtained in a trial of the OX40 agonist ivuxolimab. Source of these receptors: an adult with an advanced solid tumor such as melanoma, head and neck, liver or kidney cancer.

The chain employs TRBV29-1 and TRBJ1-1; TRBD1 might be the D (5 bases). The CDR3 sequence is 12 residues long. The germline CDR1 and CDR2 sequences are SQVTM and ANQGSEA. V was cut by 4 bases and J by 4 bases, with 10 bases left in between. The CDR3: CSVGGVVTEAFF. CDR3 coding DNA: TGCAGCGTTGGAGGGGTAGTCACTGAAGCTTTCTTT.

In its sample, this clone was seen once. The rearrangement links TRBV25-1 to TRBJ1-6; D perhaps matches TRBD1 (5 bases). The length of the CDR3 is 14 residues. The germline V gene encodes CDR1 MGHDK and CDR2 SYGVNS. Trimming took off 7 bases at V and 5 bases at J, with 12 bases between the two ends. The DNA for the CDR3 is TGTGCCAGCACCCATTGGGGGGATAATTCACCCCTCCACTTT. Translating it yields CASTHWGDNSPLHF.

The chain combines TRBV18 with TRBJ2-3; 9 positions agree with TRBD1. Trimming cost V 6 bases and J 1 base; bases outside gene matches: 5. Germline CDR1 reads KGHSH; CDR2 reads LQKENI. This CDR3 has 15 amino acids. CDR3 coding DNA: TGTGCCAGCTCCCGGGGGACAGGGCGCACAGATACGCAGTATTTT. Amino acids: CASSRGTGRTDTQYF.

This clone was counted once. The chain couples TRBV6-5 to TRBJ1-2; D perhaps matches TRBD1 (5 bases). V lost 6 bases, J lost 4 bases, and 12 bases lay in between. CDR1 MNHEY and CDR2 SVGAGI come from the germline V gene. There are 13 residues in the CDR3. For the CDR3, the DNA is TGTGCCAGCAGACGGGACGGAGGCTATGGCTACACCTTC. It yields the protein CASRRDGGYGYTF.

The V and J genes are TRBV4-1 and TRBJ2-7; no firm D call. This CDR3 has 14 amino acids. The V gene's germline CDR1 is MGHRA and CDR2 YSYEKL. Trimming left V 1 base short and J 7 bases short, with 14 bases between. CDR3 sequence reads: CASSQVNRVGEQYF. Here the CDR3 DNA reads TGCGCCAGCAGCCAAGTGAATCGGGTAGGGGAGCAGTACTTC.

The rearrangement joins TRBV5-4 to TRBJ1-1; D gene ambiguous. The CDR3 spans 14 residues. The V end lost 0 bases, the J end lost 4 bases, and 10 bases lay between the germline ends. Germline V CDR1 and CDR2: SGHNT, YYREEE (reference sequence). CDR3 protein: CASSLGLALTEAFF. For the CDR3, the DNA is TGTGCCAGCAGCTTGGGGCTTGCTCTCACTGAAGCTTTCTTT.

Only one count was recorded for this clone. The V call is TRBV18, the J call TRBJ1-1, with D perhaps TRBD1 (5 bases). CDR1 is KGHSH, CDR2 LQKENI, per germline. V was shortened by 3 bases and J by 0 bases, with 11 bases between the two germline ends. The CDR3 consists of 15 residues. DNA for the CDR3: TGTGCCAGCTCACCTCTGACAGCTTTGAACACTGAAGCTTTCTTT. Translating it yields CASSPLTALNTEAFF.

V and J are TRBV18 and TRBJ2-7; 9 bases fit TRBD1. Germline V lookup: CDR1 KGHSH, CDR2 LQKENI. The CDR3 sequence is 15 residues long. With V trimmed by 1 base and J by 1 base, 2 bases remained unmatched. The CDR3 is CASSPLGTGSYEQYF. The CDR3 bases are TGTGCCAGCTCACCACTCGGGACAGGGTCCTACGAGCAGTACTTC.

Here the CDR3 DNA reads TGTGCCAGCCGGGGGGGACTAGCCTACAATGAGCAGTTCTTC. Encoded protein: CASRGGLAYNEQFF. The rearrangement links TRBV28 to TRBJ2-1; TRBD2 agrees at 8 bases. Germline-derived CDR1 and CDR2 are MDHEN and SYDVKM. CDR3 length equals 14 residues. J lost 2 bases, V lost 8 bases, and 5 bases had no gene match.

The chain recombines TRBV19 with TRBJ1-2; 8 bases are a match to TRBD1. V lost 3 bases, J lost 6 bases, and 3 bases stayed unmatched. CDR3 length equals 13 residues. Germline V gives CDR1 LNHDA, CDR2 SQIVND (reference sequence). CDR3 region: CASSISGQDGYTF. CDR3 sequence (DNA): TGTGCCAGTAGTATCTCGGGACAGGATGGCTACACCTTC.

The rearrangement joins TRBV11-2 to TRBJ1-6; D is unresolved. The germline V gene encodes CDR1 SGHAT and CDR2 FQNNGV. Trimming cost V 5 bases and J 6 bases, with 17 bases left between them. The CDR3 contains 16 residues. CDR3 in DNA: TGTGCCAGCAGCGGACTCGTGGGCAGTGTTAATTCACCCCTCCACTTT. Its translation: CASSGLVGSVNSPLHF.

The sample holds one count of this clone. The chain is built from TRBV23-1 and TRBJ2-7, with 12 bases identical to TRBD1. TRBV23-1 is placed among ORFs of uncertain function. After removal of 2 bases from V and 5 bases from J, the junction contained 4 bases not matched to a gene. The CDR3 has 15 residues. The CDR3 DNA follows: TGCGCCAGCAGTCAACCGGGACAGGGGGCTAACGAGCAGTACTTC. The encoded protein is CASSQPGQGANEQYF.

The CDR3 bases are TGCAGCGCCTCCGCAGAGGGCCGGGGAAGCTATGGCTACACCTTC. This encodes CSASAEGRGSYGYTF. The chain carries TRBV29-1 and TRBJ1-2; D is uncertain. Trimming took 7 bases from V and 4 from J, leaving 22 bases between them. The germline V gene has CDR1 SQVTM and CDR2 ANQGSEA. The CDR3 has 15 residues.

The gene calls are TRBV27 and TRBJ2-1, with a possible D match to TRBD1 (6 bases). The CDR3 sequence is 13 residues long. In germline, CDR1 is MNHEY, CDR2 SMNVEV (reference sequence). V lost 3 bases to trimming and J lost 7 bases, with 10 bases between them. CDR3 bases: TGTGCCAGCAGTTTTACAGGGTTAAATGAGCAGTTCTTC. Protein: CASSFTGLNEQFF.

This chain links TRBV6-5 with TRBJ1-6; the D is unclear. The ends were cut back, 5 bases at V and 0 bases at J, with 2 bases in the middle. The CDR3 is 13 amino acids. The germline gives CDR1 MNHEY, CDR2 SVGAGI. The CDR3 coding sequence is TGTGCCAGCAGTACCTCCTATAATTCACCCCTCCACTTT. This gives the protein CASSTSYNSPLHF.

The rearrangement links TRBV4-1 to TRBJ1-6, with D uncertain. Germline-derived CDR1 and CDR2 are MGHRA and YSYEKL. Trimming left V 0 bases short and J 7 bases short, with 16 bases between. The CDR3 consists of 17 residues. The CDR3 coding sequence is TGCGCCAGCAGCCAAGATCCCGTTCGGGCCGAAAATTCACCCCTCCACTTT. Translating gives CASSQDPVRAENSPLHF.

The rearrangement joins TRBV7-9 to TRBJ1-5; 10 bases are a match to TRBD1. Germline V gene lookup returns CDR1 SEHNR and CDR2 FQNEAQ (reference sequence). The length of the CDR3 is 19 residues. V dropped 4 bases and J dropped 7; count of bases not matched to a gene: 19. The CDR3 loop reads CASSSYPSTGTGDRQPQHF. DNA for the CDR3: TGTGCCAGCAGCTCGTATCCTTCAACCGGGACAGGGGATCGGCAGCCCCAGCATTTT.